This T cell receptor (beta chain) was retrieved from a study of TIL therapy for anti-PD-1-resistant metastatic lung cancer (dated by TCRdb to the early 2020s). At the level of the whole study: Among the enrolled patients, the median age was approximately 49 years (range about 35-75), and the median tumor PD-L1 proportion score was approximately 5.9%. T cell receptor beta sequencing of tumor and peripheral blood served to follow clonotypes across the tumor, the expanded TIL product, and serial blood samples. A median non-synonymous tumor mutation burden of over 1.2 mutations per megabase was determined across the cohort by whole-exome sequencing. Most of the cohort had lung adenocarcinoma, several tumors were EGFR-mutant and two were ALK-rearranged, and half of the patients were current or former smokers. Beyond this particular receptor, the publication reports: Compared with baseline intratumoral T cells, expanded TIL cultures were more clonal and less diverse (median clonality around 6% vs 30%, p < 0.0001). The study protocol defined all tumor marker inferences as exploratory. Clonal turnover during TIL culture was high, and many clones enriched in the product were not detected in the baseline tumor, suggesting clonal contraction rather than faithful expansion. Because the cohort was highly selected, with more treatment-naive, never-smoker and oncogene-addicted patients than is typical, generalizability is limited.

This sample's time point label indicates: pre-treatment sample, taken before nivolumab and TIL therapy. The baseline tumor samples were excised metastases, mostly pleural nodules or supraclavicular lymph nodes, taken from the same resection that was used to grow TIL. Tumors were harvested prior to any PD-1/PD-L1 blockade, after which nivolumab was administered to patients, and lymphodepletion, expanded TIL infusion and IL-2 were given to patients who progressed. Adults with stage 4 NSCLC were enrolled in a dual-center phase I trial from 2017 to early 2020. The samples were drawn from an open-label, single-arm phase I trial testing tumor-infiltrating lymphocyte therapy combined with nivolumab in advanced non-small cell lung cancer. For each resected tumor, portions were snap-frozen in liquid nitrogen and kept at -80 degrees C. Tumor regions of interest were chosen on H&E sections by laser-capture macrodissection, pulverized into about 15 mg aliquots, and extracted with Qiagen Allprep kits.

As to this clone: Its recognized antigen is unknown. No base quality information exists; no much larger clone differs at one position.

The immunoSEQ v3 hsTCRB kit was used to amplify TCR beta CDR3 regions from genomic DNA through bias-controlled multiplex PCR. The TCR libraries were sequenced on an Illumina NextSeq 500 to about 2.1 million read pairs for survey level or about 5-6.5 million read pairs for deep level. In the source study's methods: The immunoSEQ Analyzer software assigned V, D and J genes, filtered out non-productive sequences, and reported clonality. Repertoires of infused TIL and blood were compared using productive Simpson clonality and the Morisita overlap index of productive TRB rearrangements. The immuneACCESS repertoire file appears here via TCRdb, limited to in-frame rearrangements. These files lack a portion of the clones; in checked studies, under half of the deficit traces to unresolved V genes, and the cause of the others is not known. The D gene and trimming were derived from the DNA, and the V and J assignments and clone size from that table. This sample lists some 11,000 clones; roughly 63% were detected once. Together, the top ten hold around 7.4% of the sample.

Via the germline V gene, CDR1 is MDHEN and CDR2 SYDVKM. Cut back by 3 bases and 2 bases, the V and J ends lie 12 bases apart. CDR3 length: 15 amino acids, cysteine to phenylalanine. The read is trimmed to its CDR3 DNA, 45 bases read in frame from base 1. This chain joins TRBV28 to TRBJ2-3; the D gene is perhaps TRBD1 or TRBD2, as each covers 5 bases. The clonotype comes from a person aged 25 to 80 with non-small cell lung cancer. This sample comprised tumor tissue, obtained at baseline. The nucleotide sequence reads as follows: TGTGCCAGCAGTTTTAAGAGGGGTCTCACAGATACGCAGTATTTT. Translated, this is CASSFKRGLTDTQYF.